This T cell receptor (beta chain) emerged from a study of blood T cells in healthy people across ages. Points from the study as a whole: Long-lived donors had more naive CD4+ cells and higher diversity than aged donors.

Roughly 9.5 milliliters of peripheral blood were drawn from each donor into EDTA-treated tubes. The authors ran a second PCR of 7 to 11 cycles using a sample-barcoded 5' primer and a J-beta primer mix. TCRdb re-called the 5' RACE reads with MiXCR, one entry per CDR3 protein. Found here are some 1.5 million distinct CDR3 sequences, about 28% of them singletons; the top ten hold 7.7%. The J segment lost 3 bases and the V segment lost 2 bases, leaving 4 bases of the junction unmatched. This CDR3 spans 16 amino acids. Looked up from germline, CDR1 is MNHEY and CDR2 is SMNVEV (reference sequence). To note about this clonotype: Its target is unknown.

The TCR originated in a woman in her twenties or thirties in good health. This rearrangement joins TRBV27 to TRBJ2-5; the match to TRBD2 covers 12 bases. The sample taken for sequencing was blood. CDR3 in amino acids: CASSLGSSGREETQYF. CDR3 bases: TGTGCCAGCAGTTTAGGGTCTAGCGGGAGGGAAGAGACCCAGTACTTC.